This record covers a single T cell receptor (beta chain). The target antigen is unknown. The data stem from a study of somatic mutations in cytotoxic T cells in rheumatoid arthritis. Findings and limits, study-wide: CD8+ T cells showed clonality that did not differ significantly between patients with rheumatoid arthritis and age-matched healthy controls. A rise in CD8+ clonality with age was seen in rheumatoid arthritis patients but not in healthy controls.

Sequencing was performed with immunoSEQ multiplex PCR; in TCRdb, only in-frame clones are kept and a portion is missing. Of some 17,000 clones listed, about four fifths are singletons. Looked up from germline, CDR1 is SGHDT and CDR2 is YYEEEE. The CDR3 loop spans 15 amino acids. V shed 6 bases, J shed 8 bases, and the junction held 13 bases outside the gene matches. The gene calls are TRBV5-6 and TRBJ2-4, with TRBD2 matching 8 bases. The source material was CD8+ T cells sorted from blood. The clonotype was recovered from an adult with rheumatoid arthritis. The CDR3 loop is CASNSLAGLVYIQYF. The DNA of the CDR3 is TGTGCCAGCAATTCCTTAGCGGGATTGGTATACATTCAGTACTTC.